The T cell receptor beta chain under discussion was sequenced for a study of beta chain bispecific antibodies for T cell cancers (dated by TCRdb to the early 2020s). Background for the entire study: Healthy donor T cells were cocultured with T cell leukemia lines and bispecific antibodies, then TRBV sequencing of surviving cells measured the depletion of each TRBV family. On the cell surface, TRBV12 (TRBV12-3) was expressed by Jurkat cells, whereas TRBV5-5 was expressed by HPB-ALL cells. Here is what the overall study found, with its caveats: Cross-reactivity of the anti-TRBV5-5 antibody with TRBV5-6 was attributed to high sequence similarity between the two genes. Every sequenced sample contained a mix of leukemia cell line cells and normal T cells, and most targeted TRBV signal came from the leukemia cells rather than from the normal T cells.

Unique molecular identifier barcodes were built into the libraries and used for clonotype quantification. Qiagen AllPrep DNA/RNA Micro kits were used to isolate total RNA, and an Agilent TapeStation was used to check RNA quality. TCR beta libraries were built by 5' RACE: cDNA synthesis followed by two PCR steps using TCR beta constant-region gene-specific primers. Sequencing of the TCR beta libraries was performed on an Illumina MiSeq platform. Concerning the study's data processing: MIGEC, MiXCR and VDJtools were used to process the reads. Clonotype frequency was calculated as the fraction of unique molecular identifiers assigned to a given clonotype among all unique molecular identifiers in the sample. Any TRBV gene that IMGT lists as a pseudogene or open reading frame, and is therefore nonfunctional, such as TRBV1, TRBV12-1 and TRBV21, was left out. TCRdb cleaned the public reads at Q25 with fastp, built clones with MiXCR and kept in-frame beta chains. Rows are unified per CDR3 protein, each entry keeping the most common DNA and genes. The V and J calls and clone size are TCRdb's, not the authors'. The sample has approximately 20,000 distinct CDR3 sequences on record, about 2.7% of them singletons. Together, the top ten hold around 30% of the sample.

CDR1 and CDR2 are read off the germline V gene as MNHEY and SVGAGI. The junction shows trimming of 6 bases on V and 4 bases on J, and the gene matches do not reach 17 bases of it. Its CDR3 holds 18 amino acids, cysteine through phenylalanine. Of all the DNA, just the CDR3 is kept, 54 bases in frame from base 1. This clonotype was seen repeatedly, ten times or more. Its cognate antigen has yet to be identified. One base away there is no much larger clone; base qualities are not given. T cells were expanded from blood mononuclear cells with anti-CD3 antibody OKT3 or CD3/CD28 Dynabeads for 2 to 3 days. Expanded T cells were maintained in RPMI 1640 supplemented with about 10% fetal bovine serum, recombinant human IL-2 (roughly 93 IU/ml) and IL-7 (approximately 4.7 ng/ml). Each coculture contained about 50,000 normal T cells, about 50,000 target cells and bispecific antibody in roughly 97 ul and was incubated for 15 to 20 hours at 37 degrees C. Each bispecific antibody consisted of two single-chain variable fragments expressed in a single-chain diabody format with a His tag. Effector T cells were obtained from healthy human donors, and peripheral blood mononuclear cells were isolated from leukapheresis samples by Ficoll density gradient centrifugation.

Rearrangement joined TRBV6-5 to TRBJ1-3, with 8 central nucleotides matching TRBD1. Specimen: healthy donor T cells cultured with leukemia cells. The TCR was taken from a human donor in good health. Some clones in this sample may be carry-over from other donors' samples. CDR3 sequence: CASRDQSSGGFSGNTIYF. The bases read TGTGCCAGCAGAGACCAATCCTCAGGGGGCTTTTCCGGAAACACCATATATTTT.